This TCR beta chain originates from a study of shared clonotypes between healthy human individuals. General study results and limits: Memory subsets generally showed lower estimated richness than naive subsets.

Naive CD8 cells lacked CD45RO, underwent positive selection for CCR7 and left out terminally differentiated effector memory CD45RA+ cells. Deep level was the assay's run setting. TCRdb's table, derived via immunoSEQ multiplex PCR, lists solely in-frame clones and lacks some. This sample has almost 700,000 clones; just over 90% occur once, and the top ten carry about 24%. In its sample, this clone was seen once. Its antigen is as yet unknown. Per the germline V gene, CDR1 is MDHEN and CDR2 is SYDVKM. V was clipped by 4 bases and J by 1 base, with 20 bases between them. The CDR3 is 17 residues long. The sequenced sample was naive CD8+ T cells sorted from blood. This receptor was obtained from a young man in good health. The V gene is TRBV28, the J gene TRBJ2-7, with D tentatively TRBD2 (6 bases). The CDR3 loop is CASSSLTGQGGSYEQYF. The CDR3 DNA reads TGTGCCAGCAGTTCCCTAACCGGGCAGGGAGGTTCCTACGAGCAGTACTTC.